The 26 T cell receptor beta chains below were found in one sample sequenced in a study of blood T cell repertoires in COVID-19. The table came from immunoSEQ multiplex PCR; TCRdb's copy has only in-frame clones and leaves some out. The sample includes more than 35,000 clones, 75% to 90% of them seen just once. Sequencing input: peripheral blood. The receptors stem from a man aged 30 to 45 with active or convalescent COVID-19.

The J gene is TRBJ2-7, the V gene TRBV5-4, with D possibly being TRBD2 (7 bases). The CDR3 extends over 14 amino acids. V was cut by 5 bases and J by 0 bases, with 12 bases left in between. CDR1 is SGHNT and CDR2 is YYREEE in the germline V gene (reference sequence). The chain's CDR3 is CASRRGGDSYEQYF. The CDR3 DNA reads as TGTGCCAGCAGGAGGGGGGGCGACTCCTACGAGCAGTACTTC. Based on the CDR3 plus reference TRBV5-4 and TRBJ2-7, the full variable domain is ETGVTQSPTHLIKTRGQQVTLRCSSQSGHNTVSWYQQALGQGPQFIFQYYREEENGRGNFPPRFSGLQFPNYSSELNVNALELDDSALYLCASRRGGDSYEQYFGPGTRLTVT.

This chain links TRBV9 with TRBJ2-2; D not certain. V lost 4 bases and J 0 bases, leaving 13 bases between the germline ends. Germline values: CDR1 SGDLS, CDR2 YYNGEE. This CDR3 has 16 amino acids. The CDR3 sequence is CASSPRKSANTGELFF. DNA for the CDR3: TGTGCCAGCAGCCCTAGAAAAAGTGCGAACACCGGGGAGCTGTTTTTT.

This clone was found once. V is TRBV9 and J is TRBJ1-3; D call uncertain. The CDR3 loop spans 15 amino acids. Germline loops: CDR1 SGDLS, CDR2 YYNGEE. Between the trimmed V and J ends, which lost 4 bases and 0 bases, there was a span of 11 bases. DNA for the CDR3: TGTGCCAGCAGCCCCCTCATAGACTCTGGAAACACCATATATTTT. This translates into CASSPLIDSGNTIYF.

J is TRBJ2-1 and V is TRBV29-1, with 14 bases aligning to TRBD2. Germline trimming cut 3 bases from V and 4 bases from J; bases unmatched to any gene: 5. CDR1 and CDR2 (germline): SQVTM, ANQGSEA. The CDR3 spans 16 residues. The CDR3 reads CSVDLGLAGGYNEQFF. The CDR3 region has the DNA TGCAGCGTTGACCTCGGACTAGCGGGGGGTTACAATGAGCAGTTCTTC.

V gene TRBV6-7 combines with J gene TRBJ2-6; no definite D call. TRBV6-7 is designated an ORF whose function remains uncertain. This CDR3 has 16 residues. V lost 2 bases, J lost 4 bases, and 12 bases lay in between. The CDR3 DNA reads as TGTGCCAGCAGTTACCGACACGCGCCCGGGGCCAACGTCCTGACTTTC. Its translation: CASSYRHAPGANVLTF.

This clone showed up just a few times. The chain joins TRBV10-3 to TRBJ2-7, with 7 bases aligning to TRBD1. The CDR3 covers 11 residues. V lost 11 bases, J lost 6 bases, and 7 bases stayed unmatched. Germline values: CDR1 ENHRY, CDR2 SYGVKD. CDR3 sequence reads: CAAMTGFEQYF. CDR3 nucleotide sequence: TGTGCCGCCATGACAGGGTTCGAGCAGTACTTC.

J is TRBJ2-7 and V is TRBV6-2 or TRBV6-3, with D hard to call. The length of the CDR3 is 13 residues. From germline, CDR1 is MNHEY and CDR2 SVGEGT. The V gene lost 2 bases and the J gene lost 3 bases, with 8 bases spanning the gap. CDR3 sequence reads: CASSYTYSYEQYV. The CDR3 DNA follows: TGTGCCAGCAGTTACACCTACAGCTACGAGCAGTACGTC.

The V and J genes are TRBV19 and TRBJ1-2, with unresolved D. The CDR3 is 14 amino acids. V shed 3 bases and J shed 0 bases, with 8 bases lying between them. CDR1 is LNHDA and CDR2 is SQIVND in the germline V gene (reference sequence). The CDR3 DNA sequence: TGTGCCAGTAGTATGAGGCTAGCTAACTATGGCTACACCTTC. It yields the protein CASSMRLANYGYTF.

The chain links TRBV12-3 or TRBV12-4 to TRBJ2-7, with a tentative D call TRBD1 (5 bases). V shed 6 bases and J shed 3 bases, with 9 bases lying between them. The CDR3 is made up of 12 amino acids. CDR3 DNA sequence: TGTGCCAGCAGCCAACAGGACTACGAGCAGTACTTC. Amino acids: CASSQQDYEQYF.

This sequence joins TRBV18 and TRBJ1-2; TRBD1 matches 7 bases. Trimming at V came to 3 bases and at J to 2 bases, leaving 9 bases not matched to a gene. The CDR3 has 16 residues. CDR1 and CDR2 (germline): KGHSH, LQKENI. In nucleotides, the CDR3 is TGTGCCAGCTCACCTCCGACAGGGACTTGGAACTATGGCTACACCTTC. Translation: CASSPPTGTWNYGYTF.

The table lists this clone with a few counts. V and J are TRBV6-6 and TRBJ2-7; 10 bases align to TRBD1. CDR1 is MNHNY, CDR2 SVGAGI, per germline (reference sequence). V lost 5 bases and J lost 2; bases outside the gene matches: 3. The CDR3 has 14 amino acids. The CDR3, as DNA: TGTGCCAGCAGTCGGACAGGGGGACCCTACGAGCAGTACTTC. This sequence encodes CASSRTGGPYEQYF.

This chain connects TRBV29-1 to TRBJ2-7; TRBD1 might be the D (6 bases). Trimming removed 6 bases at V and 3 bases at J, with 9 bases between. The CDR3 is 11 amino acids. Germline V gene data show CDR1 as SQVTM and CDR2 as ANQGSEA. CDR3 sequence: CSVETGYEQYF. The CDR3 nucleotides are TGCAGCGTAGAGACAGGCTACGAGCAGTACTTC.

J is TRBJ1-2 and V is TRBV21-1; the table calls TRBD1, which could not be checked here. TRBV21-1 is noted as a pseudogene. This CDR3 spans 14 amino acids. In nucleotides, the CDR3 is TGTGCCAGCAGCAATACAGGTGACAGCTGTGGCTACACCTTC. It codes for CASSNTGDSCGYTF.

The V gene is TRBV29-1, the J gene TRBJ1-1; 7 bases are shared with TRBD1. The V gene end was trimmed by 7 bases and the J gene end by 4 bases; junction bases not matched to a gene: 12. CDR3 length: 14 residues. Germline V gene sequence: CDR1 SQVTM, CDR2 ANQGSEA. CDR3 sequence reads: CSATRVGGSTEAFF. The DNA for the CDR3 is TGCAGCGCCACAAGGGTAGGGGGCAGCACTGAAGCTTTCTTT.

The genes are TRBV6-5 and TRBJ1-6; 8 bases line up with TRBD1. Germline CDR1 and CDR2: MNHEY and SVGAGI. The CDR3 covers 14 residues. V dropped 6 bases and J dropped 10; count of bases not matched to a gene: 8. The CDR3 here is CASSHGQGRSPLHF. The CDR3, as DNA: TGTGCCAGCAGCCACGGACAGGGTAGATCACCCCTCCACTTT.

The J gene is TRBJ1-1, the V gene TRBV28, with D maybe TRBD1 (6 bases). Between the trimmed V and J ends, which lost 6 bases and 4 bases, there was a span of 15 bases. The CDR3 runs to 14 residues. Per germline, CDR1 MDHEN and CDR2 SYDVKM. The DNA of the CDR3 is TGTGCCAGCAGGAAACAGGGCCTTGGCACTGAAGCTTTCTTT. It specifies CASRKQGLGTEAFF.

V usage is TRBV11-2 and J usage is TRBJ1-2; D not resolved. There are 14 residues in the CDR3. Trimming cost V 5 bases and J 7 bases, with 17 bases left between them. Germline values: CDR1 SGHAT, CDR2 FQNNGV. This chain's CDR3 is CASSHINTVAGYTF. The CDR3, as DNA: TGTGCCAGCAGCCACATTAATACCGTGGCTGGCTACACCTTC. Drawing the rest from reference TRBV11-2 and TRBJ1-2, the complete variable domain is EAGVAQSPRYKIIEKRQSVAFWCNPISGHATLYWYQQILGQGPKLLIQFQNNGVVDDSQLPKDRFSAERLKGVDSTLKIQPAKLEDSAVYLCASSHINTVAGYTFGSGTRLTVV.

The J gene is TRBJ2-5, the V gene TRBV19, with D possibly being TRBD2 (6 bases). The CDR3 has 15 residues. Trimming cost V 5 bases and J 2 bases, with 15 bases left between them. CDR1 LNHDA and CDR2 SQIVND come from the germline V gene (reference sequence). CDR3 loop: CASSPRWGRQETQYF. The CDR3 DNA follows: TGTGCCAGTAGTCCCAGGTGGGGGAGGCAAGAGACCCAGTACTTC. Drawing the rest from reference TRBV19 and TRBJ2-5, the complete variable domain is DGGITQSPKYLFRKEGQNVTLSCEQNLNHDAMYWYRQDPGQGLRLIYYSQIVNDFQKGDIAEGYSVSREKKESFPLTVTSAQKNPTAFYLCASSPRWGRQETQYFGPGTRLLVL.

The chain joins TRBV4-3 to TRBJ1-2; no firm D call. The CDR3 runs 15 residues. Germline CDR1 reads LGHNA; CDR2 reads YSLEER. Between the trimmed V and J ends, which lost 0 bases and 9 bases, there was a span of 17 bases. As DNA, the CDR3 is TGCGCCAGCAGCCAAGATCCACAGATTGGCTCTAGCTACACCTTC. Its protein product is CASSQDPQIGSSYTF.

The rearrangement uses TRBV19 and TRBJ1-5, with D possibly being TRBD1 (5 bases). With 4 bases removed from V and 7 bases from J, the gap between germline ends came to 14 bases. CDR1 and CDR2 from the germline V gene are LNHDA and SQIVND (reference sequence). The CDR3 totals 14 residues. Here the CDR3 reads CASSTEGSIQPQHF. As DNA, the CDR3 is TGTGCCAGTAGTACGGAGGGGAGCATCCAGCCCCAGCATTTT.

The V call is TRBV5-1, the J call TRBJ1-1, with 8 bases aligning to TRBD1. The CDR3 is 13 residues long. The V gene end was trimmed by 7 bases and the J gene end by 3 bases; junction bases not matched to a gene: 5. The germline V gene encodes CDR1 SGHRS and CDR2 YFSETQ. CDR3 loop: CASRQGADTEAFF. As DNA, the CDR3 is TGCGCCAGCCGGCAGGGGGCGGACACTGAAGCTTTCTTT.

V and J are TRBV21-1 and TRBJ1-2; the table gives TRBD1 as D, unverified against the DNA. TRBV21-1 is termed a pseudogene. This CDR3 contains 18 residues. The CDR3 sequence: CASSLSSYSRPRGYGYTF. DNA for the CDR3: TGTGCCAGCAGCCTTTCTAGTTATTCCCGGCCAAGGGGCTATGGCTACACCTTC.

V usage is TRBV5-6 and J usage is TRBJ2-7, with D maybe TRBD1 (5 bases). The CDR3 contains 16 residues. V gave up 0 bases and J gave up 1 base, with 14 bases separating them. The germline gives CDR1 SGHDT, CDR2 YYEEEE. This CDR3 reads CASSLAAGRQSYEQYF. The CDR3 DNA follows: TGTGCCAGCAGCTTGGCGGCAGGGCGGCAGTCCTACGAGCAGTACTTC.

The chain joins TRBV5-8 to TRBJ2-3; D unresolved. The V gene's germline CDR1 is SGHTS and CDR2 YDEGEE. Trimming removed 0 bases from V and 2 bases from J, with 7 bases in between. CDR3 length: 14 residues. The CDR3 is CASSLGLLTDTQYF. The CDR3 DNA sequence: TGTGCCAGCAGCTTGGGACTCCTCACAGATACGCAGTATTTT. The entire variable domain, with the rest obtained from reference TRBV5-8 and TRBJ2-3, is as follows: EAGVTQSPTHLIKTRGQQATLRCSPISGHTSVYWYQQALGLGLQFLLWYDEGEERNRGNFPPRFSGRQFPNYSSELNVNALELEDSALYLCASSLGLLTDTQYFGPGTRLTVL.

The rearrangement uses TRBV14 and TRBJ2-5; the match to TRBD2 covers 12 bases. Germline assignment: CDR1 SGHDN and CDR2 FVKESK. This CDR3 contains 16 residues. The V segment lost 4 bases and the J segment 4 bases; nucleotides outside the gene matches: 7. The CDR3 protein is CASSPRLAGEPETQYF. The CDR3 region has the DNA TGTGCCAGCAGCCCAAGACTAGCGGGAGAACCAGAGACCCAGTACTTC.

The DNA of the CDR3 is TGTGCCAGCAGCTTATGGGGGACAGGGGAAGACGAGCAGTACTTC. Encoded protein: CASSLWGTGEDEQYF. V and J are TRBV11-1 and TRBJ2-7; TRBD1 matches at 10 bases. V dropped 2 bases and J dropped 5; count of bases not matched to a gene: 6. CDR3 length: 15 residues. Germline assignment: CDR1 SGHAT and CDR2 FQDESV (reference sequence). Full variable domain (remainder filled in from reference TRBV11-1 and TRBJ2-7): EAEVAQSPRYKITEKSQAVAFWCDPISGHATLYWYRQILGQGPELLVQFQDESVVDDSQLPKDRFSAERLKGVDSTLKIQPAELGDSAMYLCASSLWGTGEDEQYFGPGTRLTVT.